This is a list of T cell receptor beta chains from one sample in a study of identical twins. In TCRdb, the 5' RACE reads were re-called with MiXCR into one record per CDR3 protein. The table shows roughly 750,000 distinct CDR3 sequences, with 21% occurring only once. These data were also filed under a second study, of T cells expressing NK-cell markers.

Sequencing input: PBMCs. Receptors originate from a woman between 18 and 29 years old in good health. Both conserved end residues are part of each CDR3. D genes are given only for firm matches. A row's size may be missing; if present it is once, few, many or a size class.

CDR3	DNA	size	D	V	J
CASSTRRGSYEQYF	TGTGCCAGCTCAACAAGGCGGGGCAGCTACGAGCAGTACTTC	few	.	TRBV12-3/TRBV12-4	TRBJ2-7
CASRIQTSGGADTQYF	TGTGCCAGCAGGATTCAGACTAGCGGGGGTGCCGATACGCAGTATTTT	.	TRBD2	TRBV7-2	TRBJ2-3
CSAWESSGANVLTF	TGCAGTGCGTGGGAAAGCTCTGGGGCCAACGTCCTGACTTTC	few	.	TRBV20-1	TRBJ2-6
CASRPDRGNTEAFF	TGTGCCAGCAGACCTGACAGGGGGAACACTGAAGCTTTCTTT	.	TRBD1	TRBV12-3/TRBV12-4	TRBJ1-1
CATSRDHGGVRQAKNIQYF	TGTGCCACCAGCAGAGATCACGGGGGGGTCCGCCAAGCCAAAAACATTCAGTACTTC	once	TRBD2	TRBV15	TRBJ2-4
CSARWRGLIGTDTQYF	TGCAGTGCTAGATGGAGGGGGCTAATAGGCACAGATACGCAGTATTTT	.	.	TRBV20-1	TRBJ2-3
CASSLGLSGGRQTQYF	TGTGCCAGCAGCTTGGGCCTTAGCGGGGGGAGACAGACCCAGTACTTC	.	TRBD2	TRBV5-6	TRBJ2-5
CASSLTLGQYNEQFF	TGTGCCAGCAGCTTAACGTTGGGACAGTACAATGAGCAGTTCTTC	.	TRBD1	TRBV7-3	TRBJ2-1
CASRAYSGEAEQYF	TGCGCCAGCAGGGCTTACAGTGGGGAGGCCGAGCAGTACTTC	few	.	TRBV5-1	TRBJ2-7
CASTLGTAKNGYTF	TGTGCCAGCACCCTCGGGACGGCGAAGAATGGCTACACCTTC	many	.	TRBV12-3/TRBV12-4	TRBJ1-2
CASNKGQERGAFF	TGTGCCAGCAATAAAGGACAGGAGCGGGGAGCTTTCTTT	.	TRBD1	TRBV2	TRBJ1-1
CASSYVEQETQYF	TGTGCCAGCAGTTACGTGGAACAAGAGACCCAGTACTTC	.	.	TRBV2	TRBJ2-5
CASSLVSLSGSYNEQFF	TGTGCCAGCAGCTTAGTCTCTCTTAGCGGGAGCTACAATGAGCAGTTCTTC	.	TRBD2	TRBV7-9	TRBJ2-1